This record covers a single T cell receptor beta chain. Its antigen has not been determined. No clone much larger than this one lies a single base away; base qualities are absent. CDR1 SGHTA and CDR2 FQGTGA were looked up in the germline V gene. CDR3 length: 10 amino acids, cysteine to phenylalanine. The read is trimmed to its CDR3 DNA, 30 bases read in frame from base 1. V and J are truncated by 8 bases and 5 bases respectively, leaving an intervening sequence of 1 base. Per the publication, the time point label means: recipient sample about 28 days before transplant, after cytoreduction. Recipient blood was collected about 28 days before transplant and at days 30, 100 and 180 after transplant. Nuclei Lysis Solution was used to extract genomic DNA from fresh or cryopreserved unfractionated peripheral blood mononuclear cells. This specimen comes from a study of T cell clonotyping in hematopoietic cell transplantation (dated by TCRdb to the early 2020s). Regarding the complete study: Pretransplant recipient samples were obtained after cytoreduction. The study collected 130 to 150 blood samples from approximately 35 consecutive transplant recipients and their related donors. Patient recruitment ran from late 2015 to January 2017, and follow-up continued until late 2020 or death.

The immunoSEQ assay, a bias-controlled multiplex PCR with V- and J-specific primers, was used to amplify TCR beta CDR3 regions from genomic DNA. A proprietary barcode and Illumina adapter sequences were added to the CDR3 amplicons in a second PCR step. An Illumina MiSeq instrument was used to sequence the CDR3 libraries. The paper's processing steps were these. immunoSEQ Analyzer 3.0 was used for export and quality control, with R Bioconductor and Immunarch used for downstream analyses. Only productive rearrangements within the normalized downsampled data set were used in the calculation of repertoire metrics. In the normalized cohort, clonotypes with more than 5 templates were defined as pathologically expanded. Repertoire diversity was measured with the Inverse Simpson Index. The non-normalized data set was used for CMV-specificity analyses so that all clonotypes could be captured. The table was pulled from immuneACCESS by TCRdb, which kept in-frame rearrangements only. Such tables lose some clones; where checked, under half of the loss comes from unresolved V genes, and the rest has no known cause. V and J calls and clone size are given by that table; D and trimming were obtained from the DNA. The table for this sample lists 35,000 to 45,000 clones; roughly 95% of them were counted only once. The ten most abundant clones make up 1.5% to 2% of the sample.

The paper's findings and limits, for the study overall: The sample size was limited, and CD4 and CD8 repertoire contributions could not be separated because cells were not sorted. Inverse Simpson Index values from donors and from recipients before transplant predicted broader TCR repertoire diversity after transplant. Only a small fraction of recipient repertoires overlapped donor repertoires, with over 95% appearing de novo at the given depth. After transplant, TCR diversity in recipients dropped, and pathologically expanded clonotypes climbed progressively between day 30 and day 180.

Sequenced here: peripheral blood mononuclear cells, sampled before stem cell transplant. The receptor was isolated from a man aged 40-49 years with chronic myeloid leukemia. Some clones in this sample may be carry-over from other donors' samples. The chain joins TRBV7-3 to TRBJ2-6; no D gene can be assigned with confidence. CDR3 loop: CASWANVLTF. The DNA is TGTGCCAGCTGGGCCAACGTCCTGACTTTC.